This T cell receptor (beta chain) was profiled in a study of T cell changes during pregnancy in multiple sclerosis. This clone showed up just once. Only in-frame clones appear in the TCRdb table, and some are missing; sequencing was by immunoSEQ multiplex PCR. Among 85,000 to 90,000 clones, 90% to 95% were seen once, and the ten largest hold less than 2%. The specimen comprised peripheral blood, sampled after pregnancy. The TCR comes from a female donor in good health, enrolled as a control in a pregnancy study.

Here the CDR3 DNA reads TGCGCCAGCAGCCGACAGGGAGGCACAGATACGCAGTATTTT. It is translated as CASSRQGGTDTQYF. The J gene is TRBJ2-3, the V gene TRBV5-1; 7 bases map to TRBD1. This CDR3 is built from 14 residues. The germline CDR1 and CDR2 sequences are SGHRS and YFSETQ. Trimming at V came to 4 bases and at J to 1 base, leaving 3 bases not matched to a gene.